These T cell receptor beta chains were read from a single sample in a study of blood T cell repertoires in COVID-19. Clones were read by immunoSEQ multiplex PCR, and TCRdb kept only the in-frame ones, dropping some. This sample has about 270,000 clones, with just under 90% found just once. Sequencing was carried out using PBMCs or T cells enriched from blood (not recorded which). The receptors were gathered from a woman younger than 45 with acute COVID-19. Both conserved end residues are part of each CDR3. D genes are given only for firm matches. Only some rows state a clone size, as once, few, many or a class for expanded clones.

abundance	d_gene	v_gene	j_gene	len	CDR3aa	CDR3nt
-	TRBD2	TRBV5-1	TRBJ2-2	17	CASSLGLAGLYTGELFF	TGCGCCAGCAGCTTGGGACTAGCGGGACTTTACACCGGGGAGCTGTTTTTT
-	-	TRBV5-5	TRBJ1-1	14	CASSLEGDKTEAFF	TGTGCCAGCAGCTTGGAAGGGGATAAGACTGAAGCTTTCTTT
-	-	TRBV18	TRBJ1-4	15	CASSPLGGTNEKLFF	TGTGCCAGCTCACCATTGGGAGGGACTAATGAAAAACTGTTTTTT
-	-	TRBV6-4	TRBJ1-5	13	CASSVGSNQPQHF	TGTGCCAGCAGTGTCGGGTCGAATCAGCCCCAGCATTTT
-	TRBD1	TRBV19	TRBJ2-7	14	CASRGDRGFDEQYF	TGTGCCAGTAGGGGGGACAGGGGGTTCGACGAGCAGTACTTC
-	TRBD1	TRBV27	TRBJ1-5	14	CASSPGTVSYAQHF	TGTGCCAGCAGTCCGGGGACAGTTTCCTATGCCCAGCATTTT
-	TRBD2	TRBV7-2	TRBJ2-7	15	CASSFPAGGLYEQYF	TGTGCCAGCAGCTTTCCAGCGGGAGGGCTTTACGAGCAGTACTTC
-	-	TRBV11-3	TRBJ2-2	12	CASSLFFGELFF	TGTGCCAGCAGCTTGTTCTTTGGGGAGCTGTTTTTT
-	-	TRBV5-1	TRBJ2-1	14	CASSLSTVYNEQFF	TGCGCCAGCAGCTTGTCCACAGTATACAATGAGCAGTTCTTC
-	TRBD2	TRBV10-3	TRBJ2-5	15	CAISGSSGAQETQYF	TGTGCCATCAGTGGTAGTAGCGGGGCGCAAGAGACCCAGTACTTC
-	-	TRBV13	TRBJ1-1	14	CASSSDSLNTEAFF	TGTGCCAGCAGCTCCGACAGCCTGAACACTGAAGCTTTCTTT
few	-	TRBV5-1	TRBJ2-7	13	CASSLARAYEQYF	TGCGCCAGCAGCTTGGCCAGGGCCTACGAGCAGTACTTC
-	-	TRBV19	TRBJ1-5	13	CASSRGQEQPQHF	TGTGCCAGTAGCAGGGGACAAGAGCAGCCCCAGCATTTT
-	TRBD1	TRBV4-2	TRBJ2-7	18	CASSQDRGRTGATYEQYF	TGTGCCAGCAGCCAAGATCGGGGCCGGACAGGGGCCACCTACGAGCAGTACTTC
-	TRBD2	TRBV30	TRBJ2-1	16	CAWRGLAGVGFREQFF	TGTGCCTGGAGGGGACTAGCGGGAGTGGGCTTCCGTGAGCAGTTCTTC
once	-	TRBV7-9	TRBJ2-3	16	CASSPWTTTSTDTQYF	TGTGCCAGCAGCCCCTGGACTACAACTAGCACAGATACGCAGTATTTT
-	-	TRBV14	TRBJ2-5	15	CASSQDGRSRETQYF	TGTGCCAGCAGCCAAGATGGGAGGTCCCGGGAGACCCAGTACTTC
-	TRBD1	TRBV7-9	TRBJ1-1	14	CASLTGQGNTEAFF	TGTGCCAGCCTGACGGGACAGGGTAACACTGAAGCTTTCTTT
once	TRBD1	TRBV27	TRBJ1-5	15	CASSPGQGAVQPQHF	TGTGCCAGCAGTCCCGGACAGGGGGCCGTTCAGCCCCAGCATTTT
-	TRBD1	TRBV4-1	TRBJ1-5	16	CASSQEGAGGSQPQHF	TGCGCCAGCAGCCAAGAGGGGGCAGGGGGGAGTCAGCCCCAGCATTTT
-	-	TRBV19	TRBJ1-5	15	CASSIVQGSNQPQHF	TGTGCCAGTAGTATCGTTCAGGGTAGCAATCAGCCCCAGCATTTT
once	TRBD1	TRBV19	TRBJ2-5	15	CASSNMGQGLETQYF	TGTGCCAGTAGTAACATGGGACAGGGTTTGGAGACCCAGTACTTC
-	-	TRBV9	TRBJ2-1	12	CASSDTSNEQFF	TGTGCCAGCAGCGATACTAGCAATGAGCAGTTCTTC
-	-	TRBV11-2	TRBJ2-1	13	CASSLSQGDEQFF	TGTGCCAGCAGCTTGAGTCAGGGCGATGAGCAGTTCTTC
-	-	TRBV5-6	TRBJ2-1	17	CASSLDPDYRIYNEQFF	TGTGCCAGCAGCTTGGACCCGGACTACCGAATCTACAATGAGCAGTTCTTC
-	-	TRBV7-3	TRBJ2-2	16	CASSLAGQRNTGELFF	TGTGCCAGCAGCTTGGCGGGACAGAGGAACACCGGGGAGCTGTTTTTT
-	-	TRBV10-3	TRBJ1-2	13	CAISEEGGYGYTF	TGTGCCATCAGTGAGGAGGGCGGCTATGGCTACACCTTC
once	-	TRBV7-9	TRBJ1-5	15	CASSLGAGDNQPQHF	TGTGCCAGCAGCTTAGGGGCAGGGGATAATCAGCCCCAGCATTTT
-	-	TRBV5-1	TRBJ2-7	13	CASSLAADTEQYF	TGCGCCAGCAGCTTGGCCGCAGACACCGAGCAGTACTTC
-	TRBD1	TRBV5-1	TRBJ1-2	17	CASSLTGTGVDFYGYTF	TGCGCCAGCAGCTTAACCGGGACAGGAGTGGATTTCTATGGCTACACCTTC
-	-	TRBV2	TRBJ2-1	16	CASQDRGGVSYNEQFF	TGTGCCAGCCAGGACCGTGGAGGGGTATCCTACAATGAGCAGTTCTTC
-	TRBD1	TRBV11-2	TRBJ1-1	16	CASSPRQGARRMSAFF	TGTGCCAGCAGCCCCAGACAGGGGGCTAGGAGGATGAGCGCTTTCTTT
once	TRBD1	TRBV30	TRBJ1-4	15	CAWGGTGVENEKLFF	TGTGCCTGGGGGGGGACAGGGGTGGAGAATGAAAAACTGTTTTTT
-	TRBD2	TRBV7-3	TRBJ2-3	17	CASSLNGLAASTDTQYF	TGTGCCAGCAGCTTAAATGGACTAGCGGCAAGCACAGATACGCAGTATTTT
-	TRBD1	TRBV2	TRBJ2-1	16	CASSASWDSSYNEQFF	TGTGCCAGCAGTGCGAGTTGGGACAGCTCCTACAATGAGCAGTTCTTC
-	-	TRBV10-1	TRBJ2-7	14	CASSEKGDPREQYF	TGCGCCAGCAGTGAGAAAGGAGACCCCCGCGAGCAGTACTTC
-	TRBD1	TRBV28	TRBJ2-7	16	CASSRTGTGGQDEQYF	TGTGCCAGCAGTCGTACCGGGACAGGAGGGCAAGACGAGCAGTACTTC
-	TRBD1	TRBV12-3/TRBV12-4	TRBJ1-2	13	CASSSDRDYGYTF	TGTGCCAGCAGTTCCGACAGGGACTATGGCTACACCTTC
-	-	TRBV7-3	TRBJ1-1	16	CASSPSGPPMNTEAFF	TGTGCCAGCAGCCCCTCGGGTCCGCCTATGAACACTGAAGCTTTCTTT
-	-	TRBV2	TRBJ1-1	13	CASITGLYTEAFF	TGTGCCAGCATCACCGGGTTGTACACTGAAGCTTTCTTT
-	-	TRBV10-1	TRBJ1-4	14	CASSDSQGAEKLFF	TGCGCCAGCAGTGATTCACAGGGCGCGGAAAAACTGTTTTTT
-	TRBD2	TRBV6-5	TRBJ2-1	16	CASSWELAASYNEQFF	TGTGCCAGCAGTTGGGAACTAGCGGCCTCCTACAATGAGCAGTTCTTC
-	-	TRBV28	TRBJ2-4	15	CASSIGQIEKNIQYF	TGTGCCAGCAGTATAGGACAGATCGAGAAAAACATTCAGTACTTC
-	-	TRBV23-1	TRBJ1-5	17	CASSQSIQTGPNQPQHF	TGCGCCAGCAGTCAATCAATTCAAACAGGGCCCAATCAGCCCCAGCATTTT
-	-	TRBV28	TRBJ1-2	14	CASSLGQDYYGYTF	TGTGCCAGCAGTTTAGGGCAGGATTACTATGGCTACACCTTC
-	-	TRBV29-1	TRBJ2-7	11	CSVGLNYEQYF	TGCAGCGTTGGACTGAACTACGAGCAGTACTTC
-	TRBD1	TRBV29-1	TRBJ2-5	14	CSASMTGEIETQYF	TGCAGCGCCTCCATGACAGGGGAGATTGAGACCCAGTACTTC
-	TRBD1	TRBV9	TRBJ2-1	16	CASSVMPGTGVGEQFF	TGTGCCAGCAGCGTAATGCCCGGGACAGGGGTTGGTGAGCAGTTCTTC
few	-	TRBV4-2	TRBJ1-4	16	CASSQDIGGGGEKLFF	TGTGCCAGCAGCCAAGATATCGGGGGTGGGGGTGAAAAACTGTTTTTT
-	-	TRBV18	TRBJ2-1	13	CASSPRGGDEQFF	TGTGCCAGCTCACCAAGGGGCGGCGATGAGCAGTTCTTC
-	-	TRBV19	TRBJ2-7	16	CASSIEGTWATYEQYF	TGTGCCAGTAGCATAGAGGGGACTTGGGCGACCTACGAGCAGTACTTC
-	TRBD2	TRBV4-1	TRBJ2-3	15	CASSQVTSGTDTQYF	TGCGCCAGCAGCCAAGTTACTAGCGGTACAGATACGCAGTATTTT